A selection of T cell receptor beta chains follows, all from one sample in a study of cytomegalovirus exposure and HLA in healthy donors. TCRdb keeps only in-frame clones here, not all; method: immunoSEQ multiplex PCR. Listed are approximately 96,000 clones; just over 5.5% falls within the top ten. Input material: PBMCs. These receptors were collected from a girl aged 10 to 17 in good health and CMV-seropositive. The conserved cysteine and the conserved F or W are not part of the CDR3 here.

v_gene: TRBV7-9
j_gene: TRBJ1-2
CDR3aa: ASSPMDSYGYT

v_gene: TRBV18
j_gene: TRBJ2-2
CDR3aa: ASSPPRVTGELF

v_gene: TRBV5-5
j_gene: TRBJ2-3
CDR3aa: ASSQQGADTQY

v_gene: TRBV6-5
j_gene: TRBJ2-7
CDR3aa: ATGTSGGGEQY

v_gene: TRBV15
j_gene: TRBJ2-7
CDR3aa: ATSRGGSSYEQY

v_gene: TRBV5-6
j_gene: TRBJ2-7
CDR3aa: ASSLGQEYEQY

v_gene: TRBV7-2
j_gene: TRBJ1-3
CDR3aa: ASSFNGQLSSGNTIY

v_gene: TRBV5-6
j_gene: TRBJ2-5
CDR3aa: ASSLGPGETQY

v_gene: TRBV6-5
j_gene: TRBJ1-1
CDR3aa: ASSYAINADTEAF

v_gene: TRBV15
j_gene: TRBJ2-5
CDR3aa: ATSRAGGHMGETQY

v_gene: TRBV28
j_gene: TRBJ1-1
CDR3aa: ASSLVRFTEAF

v_gene: TRBV5-1
j_gene: TRBJ1-2
CDR3aa: ASSPDVGANYGYT

v_gene: TRBV19
j_gene: TRBJ2-1
CDR3aa: ASTYHRGLSYNEQF

v_gene: TRBV29-1
j_gene: TRBJ1-2
CDR3aa: SVDVGAFDSPGYT

v_gene: TRBV5-1
j_gene: TRBJ2-4
CDR3aa: ASSSGGPAGDIQY

v_gene: TRBV7-2
j_gene: TRBJ1-6
CDR3aa: ASSLVVVGLGNSPLH

v_gene: TRBV14
j_gene: TRBJ1-2
CDR3aa: ASSQEAGIYGYT

v_gene: TRBV6-5
j_gene: TRBJ2-7
CDR3aa: ASSLLQGSYEQY

v_gene: TRBV11-3
j_gene: TRBJ1-1
CDR3aa: ASSSGTGSMNTEAF

v_gene: TRBV25-1
j_gene: TRBJ1-1
CDR3aa: ASSGAGATEAF

v_gene: TRBV7-9
j_gene: TRBJ2-5
CDR3aa: ASSPIKGTEQETQY

v_gene: TRBV4-3
j_gene: TRBJ2-3
CDR3aa: ASSQFPGGIGRTDTQY

v_gene: TRBV6-5
j_gene: TRBJ2-7
CDR3aa: ASSYGASAYEQY